This is a list of T cell receptor beta chains from one sample in a study of identical twins. In TCRdb, the 5' RACE reads were re-called with MiXCR into one record per CDR3 protein. The repertoire holds about 250,000 distinct CDR3 sequences, with 6.5% to 9% as singletons. These data also featured in a second study, about yellow fever vaccine responses in identical twins.

Input material: CD8+ T cells sorted from blood. Receptor source: a woman in her late teens or twenties in good health. Each CDR3 is given with its conserved first and last residue. Fields, in order: J gene, V gene, CDR3 protein.

TRBJ2-3 | TRBV4-2 | CASSQGGGGADTQYF
TRBJ1-6 | TRBV20-1 | CSARRSQSSYNSPLHF
TRBJ1-1 | TRBV4-1 | CASSQRGGQSTEAFF
TRBJ1-1 | TRBV9 | CASSAMPGGTEAFF
TRBJ2-7 | TRBV5-1 | CASSVGTGTRTAEQYF
TRBJ1-4 | TRBV4-1 | CASRQEQGEPLFF
TRBJ2-1 | TRBV7-8 | CASSHVRYGSYFGFNEQFF
TRBJ2-1 | TRBV9 | CASSVSILVDEQFF
TRBJ2-1 | TRBV6-4 | CATRDPTYNEQFF
TRBJ2-7 | TRBV5-1 | CASSLRSWRDEQYF
TRBJ2-1 | TRBV2 | CASNVGGHNEQFF
TRBJ2-1 | TRBV27 | CASRSLQTGWGGGNEQFF
TRBJ2-5 | TRBV3-1 | CASSESTETQYF
TRBJ2-2 | TRBV7-7 | CASRGYGNTGELFF
TRBJ2-5 | TRBV5-1 | CASSTTSGSSRETQYF
TRBJ2-1 | TRBV15 | CATSGYRALSSYNEQFF
TRBJ1-1 | TRBV20-1 | CSASYSSEAFF
TRBJ2-2 | TRBV5-6 | CASSATSLVGELFF
TRBJ2-1 | TRBV6-1 | CASSADLINEQFF
TRBJ1-1 | TRBV9 | CASSEDGTGGGGTEAFF
TRBJ1-2 | TRBV12-3/TRBV12-4 | CASSLWDYGYTF
TRBJ1-3 | TRBV7-9 | CASSLPGQGVSGNTIYF
TRBJ2-2 | TRBV7-7 | CASSLSLAENTGELFF
TRBJ2-7 | TRBV3-1 | CASSQDPSYEQYF
TRBJ2-1 | TRBV2 | CASIESYNEQFF
TRBJ2-5 | TRBV11-2 | CASSLVGGPRETQYF
TRBJ2-5 | TRBV29-1 | CSVEVRVETQYF
TRBJ1-2 | TRBV2 | CASPSGTGEYGYTF
TRBJ2-2 | TRBV7-3 | CASSLVDLGQGASGELFF
TRBJ2-5 | TRBV9 | CASSVGYNDQETQYF
TRBJ2-3 | TRBV24-1 | CATIRPGLAGGCTDTQYF